The 2 T cell receptor beta chains reported below all come from one sample, sequenced in a study of blood T cell repertoires in COVID-19. TCRdb's table, derived via immunoSEQ multiplex PCR, lists solely in-frame clones and lacks some. The sample holds 40,000 to 55,000 clones; 86% are singletons and the top ten take roughly 14%. The sequenced material came from peripheral blood. These receptors all stem from a human donor in a cohort sampled during active COVID-19.

In regard to this clone: At one of its ends the junction is not consistent with the germline gene, which may arise from a read error. This sequence joins TRBV18 and TRBJ1-2, with TRBD1 matching 7 bases. Germline V gene lookup returns CDR1 KGHSH and CDR2 LQKENI. The CDR3 length is 15 residues. The DNA of the CDR3 is TGTGCCGGCTCACCCGGGACAGATACTAACTATGGCTACACCTTC. Residues: CAGSPGTDTNYGYTF. The full variable domain, its missing parts supplied by reference TRBV18 and TRBJ1-2, is NAGVMQNPRHLVRRRGQEARLRCSPMKGHSHVYWYRQLPEEGLKFMVYLQKENIIDESGMPKERFSAEFPKEGPSILRIQQVVRGDSAAYFCAGSPGTDTNYGYTFGSGTRLTVV.

This clone has just one count. The chain recombines TRBV27 with TRBJ1-6; possible D gene TRBD1, 6 bases. Per germline, CDR1 MNHEY and CDR2 SMNVEV (reference sequence). The CDR3 contains 13 residues. V was cut by 3 bases and J by 9 bases, with 9 bases left in between. Here the CDR3 reads CASSFARGSPLHF. Written as DNA, the CDR3 is TGTGCCAGCAGTTTCGCCAGGGGTTCACCCCTCCACTTT.